Shown below are 20 T cell receptor beta chains from a single sample sequenced in a study of T cells in Graves' hyperthyroidism and ophthalmopathy. RNA transcripts provided the source from which TCR beta CDR3 regions were amplified. An initial round of RT-PCR targeting the TCR CDR3 relied on the HTBI primer set. Using its own MiXCR run on the multiplex PCR reads, TCRdb lists one record per CDR3 protein. The data show about 350,000 distinct CDR3 sequences, about 15% seen once. The sequenced material came from blood. These receptors were collected from a woman in her thirties with Graves' hyperthyroidism.

This clonotype was counted at least ten times. The chain recombines TRBV28 with TRBJ2-6; D unclear. The CDR3 length is 15 residues. Looked up from germline, CDR1 is MDHEN and CDR2 is SYDVKM. V shed 2 bases and J shed 0 bases, with 5 bases lying between them. The CDR3 is CASSLLSSGANVLTF. The CDR3 nucleotides read TGTGCCAGCAGTTTACTAAGCTCTGGGGCCAACGTCCTGACTTTC.

The rearrangement uses TRBV6-2 or TRBV6-3 and TRBJ2-1; possibly TRBD1 for D (6 bases). CDR1 MNHEY and CDR2 SVGEGT come from the germline V gene. This CDR3 is built from 16 residues. With 5 bases removed from V and 9 bases from J, the gap between germline ends came to 23 bases. CDR3 region: CASSQRQDGETGEQFF. The CDR3 bases are TGTGCCAGCAGTCAACGACAGGATGGGGAAACGGGTGAGCAGTTCTTC.

This clonotype was seen ten or more times. V is TRBV2 and J is TRBJ2-4; D not resolved. Germline V gene lookup returns CDR1 SNHLY and CDR2 FYNNEI. The CDR3 runs to 13 residues. Trimming cost V 5 bases and J 4 bases, with 9 bases left between them. The CDR3: CASSLADKNIQYF. The CDR3 DNA reads TGTGCCAGCAGTCTGGCCGATAAAAACATTCAGTACTTC.

This clonotype was seen repeatedly, ten times or more. The gene calls are TRBV6-5 and TRBJ2-3; D is perhaps TRBD2 (6 bases). CDR1 is MNHEY and CDR2 is SVGAGI in the germline V gene. The CDR3 loop spans 14 amino acids. Trimming cost V 2 bases and J 2 bases, with 8 bases left between them. CDR3 residues: CASSYGGSTDTQYF. The CDR3 DNA reads as TGTGCCAGCAGTTACGGAGGGTCCACAGATACGCAGTATTTT.

This clonotype has a count of ten or more. The V call is TRBV7-2, the J call TRBJ2-3; TRBD2 aligns across 8 bases. Germline CDR1 reads SGHTA; CDR2 reads FQGNSA. Trimming took 2 bases from V and 3 from J; bases not matched to a gene: 16. The CDR3 length is 19 residues. The CDR3 bases are TGTGCCAGCAGCTTACCCGGGGGGGGCGCGGGAGGAATTACAGATACGCAGTATTTT. Translating gives CASSLPGGGAGGITDTQYF.

This clonotype was counted at least ten times. The rearrangement links TRBV13 to TRBJ2-3; 8 bases agree with TRBD1. Germline CDR1 is PRHDT and CDR2 is FYEKMQ (reference sequence). There are 17 residues in the CDR3. J lost 2 bases, V lost 3 bases, and 10 bases had no gene match. The CDR3 nucleotides read TGTGCCAGCAGCTTTCCGGACAGGGTGGGACTCACAGATACGCAGTATTTT. It yields the protein CASSFPDRVGLTDTQYF.

This clonotype came up many times. The chain employs TRBV7-9 and TRBJ2-2; possibly TRBD2 for D (6 bases). Trimming shortened V by 5 bases and J by 7 bases, and 17 bases separated the two germline ends. The germline V gene has CDR1 SEHNR and CDR2 FQNEAQ (reference sequence). This CDR3 contains 15 residues. CDR3 coding DNA: TGTGCCAGCAGCCCCCGGGGACTCGTTGACGGGGAGCTGTTTTTT. It encodes CASSPRGLVDGELFF.

J is TRBJ2-6 and V is TRBV27; D is unclear. Trimming took off 7 bases at V and 4 bases at J, with 20 bases between the two ends. The germline CDR1 and CDR2 sequences are MNHEY and SMNVEV (reference sequence). The CDR3 is 17 residues long. The CDR3 spells CASIRTVRLAGANVLTF. CDR3 DNA sequence: TGTGCCAGCATTCGTACTGTACGCCTGGCCGGGGCCAACGTCCTGACTTTC.

This clonotype has ten or more counts. The chain joins TRBV11-2 to TRBJ2-5; D unclear. Germline V CDR1 and CDR2: SGHAT, FQNNGV. This CDR3 has 13 amino acids. V was cut by 3 bases and J by 1 base, with 6 bases left in between. CDR3 DNA: TGTGCCAGCAGCTTTAAGGTCCAAGAGACCCAGTACTTC. Translated: CASSFKVQETQYF.

This clonotype has a count of ten or more. V gene TRBV7-9 combines with J gene TRBJ2-7; D is undetermined. Deletions cut 1 base from V and 3 bases from J, with 10 bases between. This CDR3 is built from 14 residues. CDR1 SEHNR and CDR2 FQNEAQ come from the germline V gene (reference sequence). Written as DNA, the CDR3 is TGTGCCAGCAGCTTAGTACAGCTAAACTACGAGCAGTACTTC. Protein product: CASSLVQLNYEQYF. Full variable domain (rest looked up from reference TRBV7-9 and TRBJ2-7): DTGVSQNPRHKITKRGQNVTFRCDPISEHNRLYWYRQTLGQGPEFLTYFQNEAQLEKSRLLSDRFSAERPKGSFSTLEIQRTEQGDSAMYLCASSLVQLNYEQYFGPGTRLTVT.

The genes are TRBV30 and TRBJ2-5; D ambiguous. Germline V CDR1 and CDR2: GTSNPN, SVGIG (reference sequence). CDR3 length equals 14 residues. Trimming stripped 0 bases from V and 4 bases from J, with 12 bases between. CDR3 in DNA: TGTGCCTGGAGTGTACTTGGAGTGACAGAGACCCAGTACTTC. Amino acids: CAWSVLGVTETQYF.

This clonotype appeared many times. The genes are TRBV12-3 or TRBV12-4 and TRBJ2-5; 7 nucleotides agree with TRBD2. The ends lost 6 bases at V and 5 bases at J; junction bases unmatched: 12. The CDR3 is 15 residues long. CDR3 sequence: CASSLHPGLKETQYF. The CDR3 coding sequence is TGTGCCAGCAGCCTACACCCGGGACTAAAGGAGACCCAGTACTTC.

Only a few counts were recorded for this clonotype. This sequence joins TRBV5-1 and TRBJ2-1; D perhaps matches TRBD2 (6 bases). CDR1 is SGHRS, CDR2 YFSETQ, per germline. The CDR3 has 16 residues. Trimming left V 0 bases short and J 4 bases short, with 14 bases between. CDR3 in DNA: TGCGCCAGCAGCTTGGGGGGACTCGAGCTTTACAATGAGCAGTTCTTC. It translates to CASSLGGLELYNEQFF.

This sequence joins TRBV11-2 and TRBJ1-1, with a weak D call TRBD1 (6 bases). V lost 7 bases and J 0 bases, leaving 12 bases between the germline ends. Germline V lookup: CDR1 SGHAT, CDR2 FQNNGV. CDR3 length: 14 residues. The CDR3 is CASTGGTLNTEAFF. The CDR3 region has the DNA TGTGCCAGCACCGGGGGCACCTTGAACACTGAAGCTTTCTTT.

This clonotype was recorded many times. This chain joins TRBV28 and TRBJ2-7, with a weak D call TRBD2 (5 bases). CDR3 length equals 14 residues. V shed 2 bases and J shed 2 bases, with 10 bases lying between them. From germline, CDR1 is MDHEN and CDR2 SYDVKM. This CDR3 reads CASSLVAGAYEQYF. The CDR3 DNA is TGTGCCAGCAGTTTAGTGGCCGGGGCCTACGAGCAGTACTTC.

Comment on this clonotype: The germline gene is not matched at one end of the junction; a read error may be the cause. The J gene is TRBJ2-5, the V gene TRBV3-1; either TRBD1 or TRBD2 may supply D (5 bases each). CDR1 is LGHDT and CDR2 is YNNKEL in the germline V gene (reference sequence). The length of the CDR3 is 15 residues. This chain's CDR3 is CASSQFGRTRESQYF. CDR3 DNA sequence: TGTGCCAGCAGCCAATTCGGGCGGACCAGGGAGAGCCAGTACTTC.

This chain links TRBV20-1 with TRBJ2-6; tentative D call: TRBD2 (5 bases). The CDR3 runs 14 residues. Germline values: CDR1 DFQATT, CDR2 SNEGSKA (reference sequence). V was trimmed by 1 base and J by 4 bases, leaving 8 bases between them. This CDR3 is CSARGSGGANVLTF. Written as DNA, the CDR3 is TGCAGTGCTAGAGGGTCGGGGGGGGCCAACGTCCTGACTTTC.

V usage is TRBV7-9 and J usage is TRBJ2-5, with a possible D match to TRBD1 (6 bases). The CDR3 totals 16 residues. Trimming cost V 2 bases and J 5 bases, with 18 bases left between them. Germline assignment: CDR1 SEHNR and CDR2 FQNEAQ (reference sequence). CDR3 protein: CASSLITGGPGETQYF. CDR3 sequence (DNA): TGTGCCAGCAGCTTAATCACTGGGGGCCCTGGGGAGACCCAGTACTTC.

The rearrangement joins TRBV11-2 to TRBJ2-1; D possibly corresponds to TRBD2 (6 bases). The CDR3 has 15 residues. The ends were cut back, 1 base at V and 10 bases at J, with 17 bases in the middle. Per germline, CDR1 SGHAT and CDR2 FQNNGV. The CDR3 sequence is CASSLGGVAVAEQFF. CDR3 bases: TGTGCCAGCAGCTTAGGGGGGGTAGCGGTCGCCGAGCAGTTCTTC.

In this sample, this clonotype turned up many times. V gene TRBV6-2 or TRBV6-3 combines with J gene TRBJ1-5, with 10 positions matching TRBD1. CDR1 is MNHEY and CDR2 is SVGEGT in the germline V gene. The length of the CDR3 is 15 residues. The J segment lost 7 bases and the V segment lost 6 bases, leaving 9 bases of the junction unmatched. The CDR3, as DNA: TGTGCCAGCAGGAGCAGGGACAGGGGTGGACAGCCCCAGCATTTT. This translates into CASRSRDRGGQPQHF.